The 14 T cell receptor beta chains presented below share a single source sample, sequenced in a study of human T cells and chemical hapten exposure. Indicated time point: patch test 2, 6 weeks after DPC sensitization. Treatment given: therapeutic diphenylcyclopropenone sensitization with weekly scalp DPC. TCRdb re-derived calls from the RACE reads in MiXCR, one entry per CDR3 protein. The sample lists fewer than 150,000 distinct CDR3 sequences; approximately 12% were seen once. Sample: whole blood, taken in connection with sensitization to the hapten diphenylcyclopropenone (DPC). The origin of the receptors is a woman in her forties or fifties with alopecia areata. Some clones in this sample may be carry-over from other donors' samples.

This clonotype was seen a few times. The rearrangement uses TRBV19 and TRBJ1-5; D not resolved. The V gene lost 2 bases and the J gene lost 3 bases, with 14 bases spanning the gap. In germline, CDR1 is LNHDA, CDR2 SQIVND (reference sequence). This CDR3 is built from 16 residues. CDR3 nucleotide sequence: TGTGCCAGTAGTATAATCGTCAGCCGTTTCAATCAGCCCCAGCATTTT. Translation: CASSIIVSRFNQPQHF.

This clonotype was recorded a few times. V gene TRBV29-1 combines with J gene TRBJ2-6, with D unclear. Per germline, CDR1 SQVTM and CDR2 ANQGSEA. This CDR3 is 16 amino acids long. V was pared by 0 bases and J by 6 bases, with 15 bases between. The CDR3 spells CSVEDRTATQANVLTF. DNA for the CDR3: TGCAGCGTTGAAGATCGAACCGCAACCCAGGCCAACGTCCTGACTTTC.

A few counts support this clonotype. This sequence joins TRBV7-2 and TRBJ1-2; D call uncertain. Germline-derived CDR1 and CDR2 are SGHTA and FQGNSA. CDR3 length equals 13 residues. Trimming shortened V by 5 bases and J by 5 bases, and 12 bases separated the two germline ends. CDR3 amino acids: CASSLDKPYGYTF. The CDR3, as DNA: TGTGCCAGCAGCCTCGACAAGCCTTATGGCTACACCTTC.

The chain carries TRBV25-1 and TRBJ2-3; D gene unclear. Trimming took off 5 bases at V and 4 bases at J, with 10 bases between the two ends. This CDR3 spans 13 amino acids. Germline V gene sequence: CDR1 MGHDK, CDR2 SYGVNS. The CDR3 protein is CASSLNFADTQYF. CDR3 coding DNA: TGTGCCAGCAGTCTGAATTTCGCAGATACGCAGTATTTT.

This clonotype has a handful of counts. The rearrangement joins TRBV20-1 to TRBJ1-5; 8 bases map to TRBD1. After removal of 3 bases from V and 6 bases from J, the junction contained 7 bases not matched to a gene. Germline V gene sequence: CDR1 DFQATT, CDR2 SNEGSKA (reference sequence). The CDR3 consists of 14 residues. CDR3 loop: CSASRTGRGQPQHF. The CDR3 nucleotides read TGCAGTGCTAGCAGGACAGGGAGAGGTCAGCCCCAGCATTTT.

In its sample, this clonotype was seen a few times. The chain employs TRBV9 and TRBJ2-1; possible D gene TRBD2, 6 bases. The ends were cut back, 3 bases at V and 10 bases at J, with 20 bases in the middle. CDR1 and CDR2 from the germline V gene are SGDLS and YYNGEE. The CDR3 extends over 15 amino acids. DNA of the CDR3: TGTGCCAGCAGCGCCTTCGGGACTCCCTCCGGGGAGCAGTTCTTC. It codes for CASSAFGTPSGEQFF. Full variable domain (rest looked up from reference TRBV9 and TRBJ2-1): DSGVTQTPKHLITATGQRVTLRCSPRSGDLSVYWYQQSLDQGLQFLIQYYNGEERAKGNILERFSAQQFPDLHSELNLSSLELGDSALYFCASSAFGTPSGEQFFGPGTRLTVL.

In this sample, this clonotype turned up a few times. The V call is TRBV20-1, the J call TRBJ2-1; no reliable D call. V was pared by 6 bases and J by 4 bases, with 22 bases between. The CDR3 sequence is 16 residues long. CDR1 is DFQATT and CDR2 is SNEGSKA in the germline V gene (reference sequence). The CDR3 sequence is CSALVGPQWGYNEQFF. In DNA form, the CDR3 reads TGCAGTGCCCTAGTCGGGCCGCAATGGGGTTACAATGAGCAGTTCTTC.

This chain uses TRBV7-9 with TRBJ2-5, with 8 nucleotides matching TRBD2. CDR3 length: 16 residues. The V gene's germline CDR1 is SEHNR and CDR2 FQNEAQ (reference sequence). The ends lost 7 bases at V and 0 bases at J; junction bases unmatched: 10. The CDR3 spells CASTLSGTTYQETQYF. CDR3 bases: TGTGCCAGCACCCTTAGCGGGACCACGTACCAAGAGACCCAGTACTTC.

The rearrangement links TRBV10-3 to TRBJ2-7; D not resolved. Germline V gene sequence: CDR1 ENHRY, CDR2 SYGVKD. The CDR3 has 12 amino acids. Trimming took 4 bases from V and 3 from J, leaving 7 bases between them. In nucleotides, the CDR3 is TGTGCCATCAGTGCGAAGGACTACGAGCAGTACTTC. Translated: CAISAKDYEQYF.

The table lists this clonotype with a few counts. V usage is TRBV5-1 and J usage is TRBJ2-2; TRBD1 aligns across 7 bases. Per the germline V gene, CDR1 is SGHRS and CDR2 is YFSETQ. The CDR3 has 14 residues. The V gene end was trimmed by 4 bases and the J gene end by 5 bases; junction bases not matched to a gene: 5. This CDR3 is CASSTGTVTGELFF. As DNA, the CDR3 is TGCGCCAGCAGCACGGGGACAGTTACCGGGGAGCTGTTTTTT.

This clonotype was counted a few times. The genes are TRBV6-2 or TRBV6-3 and TRBJ2-7; D may be TRBD1 (6 bases). V shed 8 bases and J shed 2 bases, with 13 bases lying between them. Germline lookup yields CDR1 MNHEY and CDR2 SVGEGT. The CDR3 extends over 13 amino acids. In DNA form, the CDR3 reads TGTGCCAGCTTAGGGACATACACCTACGAGCAGTACTTC. This sequence encodes CASLGTYTYEQYF.

The V gene is TRBV12-3 or TRBV12-4, the J gene TRBJ2-7, with 8 bases that match TRBD1. The length of the CDR3 is 14 residues. V trimming: 4 bases; J trimming: 1 base; junction bases outside the gene matches: 3. In DNA, the CDR3 is TGTGCCAGCAGTTCGCGACAGGGGTCCTACGAGCAGTACTTC. This encodes CASSSRQGSYEQYF.

The CDR3 protein is CSSGTGGSTEAFF. The CDR3 DNA follows: TGCAGCTCCGGGACAGGGGGAAGCACTGAAGCTTTCTTT. V usage is TRBV29-1 and J usage is TRBJ1-1, with 11 bases identical to TRBD1. The trim removed 8 bases at V and 4 bases at J, leaving 6 bases unmatched. The CDR3 loop spans 13 amino acids. The germline gives CDR1 SQVTM, CDR2 ANQGSEA.

The genes are TRBV7-9 and TRBJ2-2; D unresolved. From germline, CDR1 is SEHNR and CDR2 FQNEAQ (reference sequence). CDR3 size: 13 residues. Trimming stripped 2 bases from V and 6 bases from J, with 7 bases between. CDR3 sequence reads: CASSLHNAGELFF. The CDR3 region has the DNA TGTGCCAGCAGCTTACATAATGCCGGGGAGCTGTTTTTT.